The clone carrying this T cell receptor (beta chain) was found many times. TCRdb re-analysed the RACE reads in MiXCR, keeping a single row per CDR3 protein. The sample holds under 70,000 distinct CDR3 sequences, around 11% seen once. The entry originates in a study of human T cells and chemical hapten exposure. Regarding time point: pre-sensitization, week 0. Treatment defined: therapeutic diphenylcyclopropenone sensitization with weekly scalp DPC. The sequencing here drew on whole blood, taken in connection with sensitization to the hapten diphenylcyclopropenone (DPC). The sequence derives from a woman in her forties with alopecia areata. Some clones in this sample may be carry-over from other donors' samples.

Here the CDR3 reads CSVQEYYSGEQYF. CDR3 nucleotides: TGCAGCGTTCAGGAGTACTATTCCGGCGAGCAGTACTTC. The rearrangement uses TRBV29-1 and TRBJ2-7, with D hard to call. Trimming shortened V by 5 bases and J by 6 bases, and 17 bases separated the two germline ends. Germline V lookup: CDR1 SQVTM, CDR2 ANQGSEA. The CDR3 spans 13 residues.